The 26 T cell receptor beta chains presented below share a single source sample, sequenced in a study of identifying expanded T cells in peripheral blood. TCRdb's copy holds only in-frame clones and misses some; the assay was immunoSEQ multiplex PCR. Here the sample spans 90,000 to 95,000 clones, approximately 91% being singletons. Sequences were obtained from blood. The source is a person aged 18 to 75 in good health.

This clone was seen a single time. The chain couples TRBV2 to TRBJ2-7, with TRBD1 matching 8 bases. Looked up from germline, CDR1 is SNHLY and CDR2 is FYNNEI. The V gene end was trimmed by 7 bases and the J gene end by 4 bases; junction bases not matched to a gene: 9. The CDR3 consists of 14 residues. The CDR3 region is CASTTPGGAYEQYF. The CDR3 DNA sequence: TGTGCCAGCACAACCCCAGGGGGCGCGTACGAGCAGTACTTC.

This chain uses TRBV2 with TRBJ1-3, with 7 bases identical to TRBD1. V lost 5 bases to trimming and J lost 0 bases; unmatched junction nucleotides: 7. Germline V CDR1 and CDR2: SNHLY, FYNNEI. CDR3 size: 16 residues. This CDR3 reads CASSPQGVASGNTIYF. The CDR3 DNA follows: TGTGCCAGCAGTCCGCAGGGGGTGGCCTCTGGAAACACCATATATTTT.

This clone was recorded only once. The chain couples TRBV19 to TRBJ1-2; 7 nucleotides match TRBD1. CDR3 length: 13 residues. V shed 5 bases, J shed 2 bases, and the junction held 2 bases outside the gene matches. Germline-derived CDR1 and CDR2 are LNHDA and SQIVND (reference sequence). The CDR3 DNA sequence: TGTGCCAGTAGTGACAGGGCAAACTATGGCTACACCTTC. Translated, it gives CASSDRANYGYTF.

The genes are TRBV4-1 and TRBJ1-2; 7 bases agree with TRBD1. Germline assignment: CDR1 MGHRA and CDR2 YSYEKL. This CDR3 region has 13 residues. The trim removed 2 bases at V and 6 bases at J, leaving 3 bases unmatched. The CDR3 sequence is CASSQTQGDGYTF. As DNA, the CDR3 is TGCGCCAGCAGCCAAACCCAGGGGGATGGCTACACCTTC.

This clone was counted a single time. This chain links TRBV11-2 with TRBJ2-7, with D possibly TRBD2 on 5 matching bases. The V gene's germline CDR1 is SGHAT and CDR2 FQNNGV. This CDR3 comprises 14 residues. Trimming took off 3 bases at V and 3 bases at J, with 12 bases between the two ends. CDR3 nucleotide sequence: TGTGCCAGCAGCTTCCTGGTAGGGAGCTACGAGCAGTACTTC. Residues: CASSFLVGSYEQYF.

With regard to this clone: Germline is not matched at one junction end, which may reflect a read error. The chain is built from TRBV19 and TRBJ1-3; no reliable D call. The CDR3 runs 14 residues. Germline values: CDR1 LNHDA, CDR2 SQIVND (reference sequence). The CDR3 DNA sequence: TGTGCCAGTAGAGTCTCGGTCTCTGGAAACACCACATATTTT. It codes for CASRVSVSGNTTYF.

This chain joins TRBV5-6 and TRBJ2-7; D is possibly TRBD1 or TRBD2 (5 bases each). V lost 2 bases to trimming and J lost 3 bases, with 15 bases between them. Germline lookup yields CDR1 SGHDT and CDR2 YYEEEE. The CDR3 totals 15 residues. CDR3 nucleotide sequence: TGTGCCAGCAGCTTTCAGGGACCGAAATACTACGAGCAGTACTTC. It translates to CASSFQGPKYYEQYF.

This clone was seen more than once but under ten times. In nucleotides, the CDR3 is TGTGCCAGCGAGCCGACTGTTGGAAACACCATATATTTT. It specifies CASEPTVGNTIYF. V usage is TRBV2 and J usage is TRBJ1-3; D gene unclear. Trimming cost V 8 bases and J 3 bases, with 11 bases left between them. Germline V gene data show CDR1 as SNHLY and CDR2 as FYNNEI. This CDR3 is built from 13 residues.

The chain couples TRBV30 to TRBJ2-1; weak D call: TRBD1 (6 bases). Deletions cut 1 base from V and 6 bases from J, with 7 bases between. CDR3 length: 12 residues. Germline V gene sequence: CDR1 GTSNPN, CDR2 SVGIG (reference sequence). DNA of the CDR3: TGTGCCTGGAGTGGAGGGGGCAATGAGCAGTTCTTC. This encodes CAWSGGGNEQFF.

The chain has TRBV19 and TRBJ1-1; TRBD1 matches at 8 bases. The ends lost 4 bases at V and 5 bases at J; junction bases unmatched: 3. CDR3 size: 13 residues. Germline V lookup: CDR1 LNHDA, CDR2 SQIVND (reference sequence). CDR3 bases: TGTGCCAGTAGTAAAAGGACAGGGACTGAAGCTTTCTTT. It yields the protein CASSKRTGTEAFF.

This clone was seen many times. This sequence joins TRBV27 and TRBJ1-2; D might be TRBD1 (5 bases). CDR1 MNHEY and CDR2 SMNVEV come from the germline V gene (reference sequence). The CDR3 is 14 residues long. Trimming took off 5 bases at V and 4 bases at J, with 14 bases between the two ends. CDR3 DNA: TGTGCCAGCAGTCCCGCGACGGGGGGCTATGGCTACACCTTC. Residues: CASSPATGGYGYTF.

This sequence joins TRBV7-2 and TRBJ2-3, with TRBD2 matching over 7 bases. This CDR3 contains 16 residues. V gave up 5 bases and J gave up 4 bases; unmatched junction bases: 12. Germline V gene sequence: CDR1 SGHTA, CDR2 FQGNSA. The CDR3 DNA reads TGTGCCAGCAGCCCGGTAGCGGGTCGGAGGGCAGATACGCAGTATTTT. Amino acids: CASSPVAGRRADTQYF.

This clone appeared once. V gene TRBV19 combines with J gene TRBJ1-2, with TRBD1 as a possible D gene (5 bases). The V and J ends lost 0 bases and 8 bases respectively, with 19 bases between them. In germline, CDR1 is LNHDA, CDR2 SQIVND (reference sequence). The CDR3 consists of 16 residues. This CDR3 is CASSIEPQFRRAGYTF. DNA of the CDR3: TGTGCCAGTAGTATAGAGCCCCAGTTTCGCAGGGCGGGCTACACCTTC.

This clone was detected a few times. The chain joins TRBV7-8 to TRBJ1-5, with D unresolved. Germline CDR1 SGHVS, CDR2 FQNEAQ. V lost 4 bases to trimming and J lost 7 bases, with 8 bases between them. The CDR3 runs 12 residues. The CDR3 bases are TGTGCCAGCAGCTCCCTTCGACAGCCCCAGCATTTT. It is translated as CASSSLRQPQHF.

The rearrangement links TRBV27 to TRBJ1-3; D is undetermined. V was shortened by 0 bases and J by 4 bases, with 7 bases between the two germline ends. The CDR3 length is 14 residues. Germline V gene lookup returns CDR1 MNHEY and CDR2 SMNVEV (reference sequence). CDR3 DNA: TGTGCCAGCAGTTTATCTGGGTCGGGAAACACCATATATTTT. This gives the protein CASSLSGSGNTIYF.

The gene calls are TRBV5-1 and TRBJ1-2; D might be TRBD1 (5 bases). The CDR3 consists of 16 residues. Germline CDR1 is SGHRS and CDR2 is YFSETQ. With 1 base removed from V and 9 bases from J, the gap between germline ends came to 22 bases. Here the CDR3 reads CASSLTFGAPSERYTF. The CDR3 DNA reads as TGCGCCAGCAGCTTGACGTTCGGGGCGCCCTCGGAGCGCTACACCTTC.

The J gene is TRBJ2-7, the V gene TRBV6-1; unclear D gene. The ends were cut back, 2 bases at V and 10 bases at J, with 15 bases in the middle. The CDR3 length is 13 residues. The V gene's germline CDR1 is MNHNS and CDR2 SASEGT. CDR3 sequence reads: CASSEIRATVQYF. DNA of the CDR3: TGTGCCAGCAGTGAAATTCGCGCGACCGTCCAGTACTTC.

The chain links TRBV14 to TRBJ1-2; the match to TRBD1 covers 8 bases. The germline V gene has CDR1 SGHDN and CDR2 FVKESK. This CDR3 is built from 16 residues. After removal of 1 base from V and 8 bases from J, the junction contained 12 bases not matched to a gene. The CDR3 is CASSQVAPDRVEGYTF. CDR3 DNA sequence: TGTGCCAGCAGCCAAGTAGCACCGGACAGGGTCGAAGGCTACACCTTC.

V and J are TRBV11-3 and TRBJ1-2; 8 positions agree with TRBD1. Trimming cost V 0 bases and J 4 bases; bases outside gene matches: 13. This CDR3 has 18 amino acids. In germline, CDR1 is SGHNT, CDR2 YENEEA. DNA of the CDR3: TGTGCCAGCAGCTTAGATGGGACAGGAGGTGCCGTGAGCTATGGCTACACCTTC. Translated, it gives CASSLDGTGGAVSYGYTF. The full variable domain, in which reference TRBV11-3 and TRBJ1-2 provide the parts outside the CDR3, is EAGVVQSPRYKIIEKKQPVAFWCNPISGHNTLYWYLQNLGQGPELLIRYENEEAVDDSQLPKDRFSAERLKGVDSTLKIQPAELGDSAVYLCASSLDGTGGAVSYGYTFGSGTRLTVV.

The gene calls are TRBV6-6 and TRBJ2-5; 8 nucleotides agree with TRBD1. This CDR3 contains 13 residues. In germline, CDR1 is MNHNY, CDR2 SVGAGI (reference sequence). J lost 4 bases, V lost 7 bases, and 5 bases had no gene match. CDR3 amino acids: CASTLDRGETQYF. CDR3 nucleotide sequence: TGTGCCAGCACCCTCGACAGGGGAGAGACCCAGTACTTC.

The chain links TRBV5-1 to TRBJ2-1; 7 bases agree with TRBD1. V shed 4 bases and J 3 bases; nucleotides not matched to a gene: 7. This CDR3 is 15 amino acids long. Germline V gene sequence: CDR1 SGHRS, CDR2 YFSETQ. The CDR3 DNA reads as TGCGCCAGCAGCCATGACAGGGCGAGCTACAATGAGCAGTTCTTC. This codes for CASSHDRASYNEQFF.

The rearrangement links TRBV7-8 to TRBJ1-4; no clear D. The CDR3 spans 15 residues. V was shortened by 2 bases and J by 0 bases, with 7 bases between the two germline ends. CDR1 is SGHVS, CDR2 FQNEAQ, per germline. The CDR3 sequence: CASSLLGATNEKLFF. The CDR3 nucleotides read TGTGCCAGCAGCTTATTGGGAGCAACTAATGAAAAACTGTTTTTT.

The chain couples TRBV23-1 to TRBJ1-1; the D gene is possibly TRBD1 (5 bases). TRBV23-1 is reported as an ORF; its role is uncertain. The CDR3 contains 17 residues. The DNA of the CDR3 is TGCCCCGGGGCAGGATCGCGACAATCTTGTCTGAACACTGAAGCTTTCTTT. Amino acids: CPGAGSRQSCLNTEAFF.

Written as DNA, the CDR3 is TGTGCCAGCAGCTTAGGAGGCGGCGGGAGGGCCTACGAGCAGTACTTC. As protein: CASSLGGGGRAYEQYF. The chain recombines TRBV7-9 with TRBJ2-7; 9 nucleotides agree with TRBD2. From germline, CDR1 is SEHNR and CDR2 FQNEAQ (reference sequence). This CDR3 spans 16 amino acids. The V segment lost 1 base and the J segment 2 bases; nucleotides outside the gene matches: 6.

The chain uses TRBV5-1 and TRBJ1-5; TRBD1 might be the D (5 bases). Germline lookup yields CDR1 SGHRS and CDR2 YFSETQ. Deletions cut 4 bases from V and 6 bases from J, with 23 bases between. The CDR3 sequence is 17 residues long. The CDR3 DNA is TGCGCCAGCAGCCAGGAGGGGTTGGGGCCGGGAGGTCAGCCCCAGCATTTT. Protein: CASSQEGLGPGGQPQHF. Complete variable domain (other parts from reference TRBV5-1 and TRBJ1-5): KAGVTQTPRYLIKTRGQQVTLSCSPISGHRSVSWYQQTPGQGLQFLFEYFSETQRNKGNFPGRFSGRQFSNSRSEMNVSTLELGDSALYLCASSQEGLGPGGQPQHFGDGTRLSIL.

The rearrangement joins TRBV7-2 to TRBJ1-2, with TRBD1 matching over 9 bases. V lost 4 bases and J lost 8; bases outside the gene matches: 11. Germline-derived CDR1 and CDR2 are SGHTA and FQGNSA. The CDR3 is 15 residues long. The CDR3 coding sequence is TGTGCCAGCAGCTCAAAGCCGGGACAGGGCTCGGGCTACACCTTC. Residues: CASSSKPGQGSGYTF. The variable domain in full, with the rest retrieved from reference TRBV7-2 and TRBJ1-2, is GAGVSQSPSNKVTEKGKDVELRCDPISGHTALYWYRQSLGQGLEFLIYFQGNSAPDKSGLPSDRFSAERTGGSVSTLTIQRTQQEDSAVYLCASSSKPGQGSGYTFGSGTRLTVV.